This entry features one T cell receptor beta chain sequence. Its antigen remains unidentified. The data were taken from a study of cytomegalovirus exposure and HLA in healthy donors. The study's findings and limits: Rarity held for most TCR sequences, but there were some public TCRs that occurred in many donors.

Clones were sequenced by immunoSEQ multiplex PCR, and TCRdb holds only the in-frame ones, with some missing. The sample has about 56,000 clones; about 88% are singletons. The donors were part of the roughly 110-subject validation cohort, which stood apart from the roughly 700-subject first cohort. Germline lookup yields CDR1 SGHKS and CDR2 YYEKEE (reference sequence). V was pared by 3 bases and J by 7 bases, with 8 bases of the junction left unmatched. CDR3 length equals 15 residues. Sequencing was done on a sample of PBMCs. This TCR derives from a woman younger than 30 in good health and CMV-seronegative. The chain couples TRBV5-5 to TRBJ1-4; 8 bases match TRBD1. The CDR3 sequence: CASSSWTGSGEKLFF. CDR3 coding DNA: TGTGCCAGCAGCTCTTGGACAGGGTCGGGTGAAAAACTGTTTTTT.